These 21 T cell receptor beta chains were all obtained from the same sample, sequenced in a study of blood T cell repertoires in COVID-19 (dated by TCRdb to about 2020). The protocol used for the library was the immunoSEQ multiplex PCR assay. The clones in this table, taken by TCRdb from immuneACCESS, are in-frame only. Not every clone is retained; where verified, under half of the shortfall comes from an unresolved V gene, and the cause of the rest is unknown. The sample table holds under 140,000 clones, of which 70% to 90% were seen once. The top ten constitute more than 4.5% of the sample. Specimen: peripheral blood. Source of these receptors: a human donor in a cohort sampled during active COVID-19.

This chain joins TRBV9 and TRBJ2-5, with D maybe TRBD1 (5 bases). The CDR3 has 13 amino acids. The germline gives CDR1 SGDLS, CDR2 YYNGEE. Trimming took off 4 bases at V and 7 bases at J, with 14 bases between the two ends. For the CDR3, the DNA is TGTGCCAGCAGCCCCCAGGGTTTTACGACCCAGTACTTC. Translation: CASSPQGFTTQYF.

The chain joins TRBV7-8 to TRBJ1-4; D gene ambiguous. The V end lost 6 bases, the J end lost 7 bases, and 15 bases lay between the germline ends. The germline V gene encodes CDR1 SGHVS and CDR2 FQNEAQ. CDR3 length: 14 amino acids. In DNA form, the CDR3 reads TGTGCCAGCAGGCACCCCGGCCCTAGTGAAAAACTGTTTTTT. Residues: CASRHPGPSEKLFF.

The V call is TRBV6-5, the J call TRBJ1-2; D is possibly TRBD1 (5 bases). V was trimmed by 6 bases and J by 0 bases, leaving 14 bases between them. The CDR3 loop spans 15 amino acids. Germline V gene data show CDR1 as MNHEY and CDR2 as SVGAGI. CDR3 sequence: CASRERQPPNYGYTF. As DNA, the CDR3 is TGTGCCAGCAGGGAGCGACAGCCTCCTAACTATGGCTACACCTTC.

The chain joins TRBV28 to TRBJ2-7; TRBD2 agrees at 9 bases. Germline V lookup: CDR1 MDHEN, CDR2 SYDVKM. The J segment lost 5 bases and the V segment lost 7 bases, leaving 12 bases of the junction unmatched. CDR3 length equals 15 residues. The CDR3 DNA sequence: TGTGCCAGCACTCTCGGGGATAGCGGGAGTGACGAGCAGTACTTC. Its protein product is CASTLGDSGSDEQYF.

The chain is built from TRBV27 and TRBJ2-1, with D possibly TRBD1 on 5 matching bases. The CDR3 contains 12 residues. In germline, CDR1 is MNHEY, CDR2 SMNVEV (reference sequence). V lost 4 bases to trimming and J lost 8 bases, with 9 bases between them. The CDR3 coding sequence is TGTGCCAGCAGTTATCAGGGCCATGAGCAGTTCTTC. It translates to CASSYQGHEQFF.

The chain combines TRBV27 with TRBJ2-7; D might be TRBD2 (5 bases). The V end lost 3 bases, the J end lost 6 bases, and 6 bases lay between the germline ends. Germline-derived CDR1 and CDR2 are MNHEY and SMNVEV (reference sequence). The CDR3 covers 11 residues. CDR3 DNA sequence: TGTGCCAGCAGTTTGGGGAGCGAGCAGTACTTC. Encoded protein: CASSLGSEQYF.

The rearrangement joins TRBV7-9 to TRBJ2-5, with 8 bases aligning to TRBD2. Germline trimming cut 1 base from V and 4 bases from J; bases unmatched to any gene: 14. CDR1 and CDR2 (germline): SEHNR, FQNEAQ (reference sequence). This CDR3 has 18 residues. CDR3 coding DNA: TGTGCCAGCAGCTTAGGATCAGCTAGCGGGTCCCTGGGAGAGACCCAGTACTTC. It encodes CASSLGSASGSLGETQYF.

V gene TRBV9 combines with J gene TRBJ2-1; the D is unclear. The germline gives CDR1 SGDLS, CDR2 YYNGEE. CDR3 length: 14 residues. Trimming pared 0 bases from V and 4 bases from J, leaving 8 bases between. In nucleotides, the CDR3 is TGTGCCAGCAGCGTAGCCCGGGTATACAATGAGCAGTTCTTC. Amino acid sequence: CASSVARVYNEQFF.

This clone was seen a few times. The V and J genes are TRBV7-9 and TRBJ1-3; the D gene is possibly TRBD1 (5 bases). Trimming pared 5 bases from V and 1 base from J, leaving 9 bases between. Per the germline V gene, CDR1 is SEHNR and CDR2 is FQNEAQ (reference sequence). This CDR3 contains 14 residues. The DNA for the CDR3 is TGTGCCAGCAGCCTAGGACAATCTGGAAACACCATATATTTT. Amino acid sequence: CASSLGQSGNTIYF. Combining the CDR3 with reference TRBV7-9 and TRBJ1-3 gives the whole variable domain DTGVSQNPRHKITKRGQNVTFRCDPISEHNRLYWYRQTLGQGPEFLTYFQNEAQLEKSRLLSDRFSAERPKGSFSTLEIQRTEQGDSAMYLCASSLGQSGNTIYFGEGSWLTVV.

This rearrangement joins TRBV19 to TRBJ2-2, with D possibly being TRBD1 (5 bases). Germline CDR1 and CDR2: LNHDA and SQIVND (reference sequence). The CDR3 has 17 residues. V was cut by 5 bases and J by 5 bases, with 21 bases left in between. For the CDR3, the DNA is TGTGCCAGTAGTCTCTTTCTACAGGAGTTTATAACCGGGGAGCTGTTTTTT. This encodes CASSLFLQEFITGELFF.

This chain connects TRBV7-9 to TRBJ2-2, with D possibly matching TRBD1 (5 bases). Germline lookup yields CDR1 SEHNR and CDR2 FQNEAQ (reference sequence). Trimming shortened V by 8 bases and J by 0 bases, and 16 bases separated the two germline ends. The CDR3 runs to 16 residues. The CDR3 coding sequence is TGTGCCAGCGGACCACAGGAACTCGCGAACACCGGGGAGCTGTTTTTT. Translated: CASGPQELANTGELFF.

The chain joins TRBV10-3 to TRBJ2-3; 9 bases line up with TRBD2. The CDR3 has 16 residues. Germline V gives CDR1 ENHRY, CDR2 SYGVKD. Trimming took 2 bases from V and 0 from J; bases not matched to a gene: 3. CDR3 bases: TGTGCCATCAGTGAGGGTCTAGCGGGGAGCACAGATACGCAGTATTTT. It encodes CAISEGLAGSTDTQYF.

CDR3 nucleotide sequence: TGTGCCAGCAGTGAATACAGGGGTAGCTCCGAGCAGTACTTC. The encoded protein is CASSEYRGSSEQYF. The V gene is TRBV6-1, the J gene TRBJ2-7, with 7 bases aligning to TRBD1. J gave up 6 bases and V 2 bases, and 7 bases lay outside the gene matches. Germline V gene lookup returns CDR1 MNHNS and CDR2 SASEGT. CDR3 length equals 14 residues.

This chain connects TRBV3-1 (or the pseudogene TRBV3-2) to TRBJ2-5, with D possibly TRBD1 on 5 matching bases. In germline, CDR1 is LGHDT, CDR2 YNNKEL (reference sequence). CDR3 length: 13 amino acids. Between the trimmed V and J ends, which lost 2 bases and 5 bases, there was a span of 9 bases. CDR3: CASSQRWGETQYF. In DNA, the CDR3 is TGTGCCAGCAGCCAACGGTGGGGCGAGACCCAGTACTTC.

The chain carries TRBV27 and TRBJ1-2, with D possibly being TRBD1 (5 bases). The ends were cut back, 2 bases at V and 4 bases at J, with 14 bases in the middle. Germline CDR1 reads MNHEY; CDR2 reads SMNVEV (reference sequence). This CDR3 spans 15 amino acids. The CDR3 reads CASSLEGAPSYGYTF. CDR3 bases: TGTGCCAGCAGTTTAGAAGGGGCCCCTTCCTATGGCTACACCTTC.

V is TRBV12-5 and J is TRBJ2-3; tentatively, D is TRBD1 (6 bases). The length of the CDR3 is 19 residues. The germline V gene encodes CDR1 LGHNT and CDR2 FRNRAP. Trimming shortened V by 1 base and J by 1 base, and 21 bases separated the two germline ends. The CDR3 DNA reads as TGTGCTAGTGGTTTGGGATATACCAGACAGGCGGAGGGCACAGATACGCAGTATTTT. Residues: CASGLGYTRQAEGTDTQYF.

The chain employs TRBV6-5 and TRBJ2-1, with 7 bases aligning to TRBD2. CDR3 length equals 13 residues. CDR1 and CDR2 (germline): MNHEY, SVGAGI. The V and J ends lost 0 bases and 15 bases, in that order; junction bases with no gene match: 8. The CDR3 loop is CASSYSTGGGTFF. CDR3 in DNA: TGTGCCAGCAGTTACTCGACTGGCGGGGGTACGTTCTTC.

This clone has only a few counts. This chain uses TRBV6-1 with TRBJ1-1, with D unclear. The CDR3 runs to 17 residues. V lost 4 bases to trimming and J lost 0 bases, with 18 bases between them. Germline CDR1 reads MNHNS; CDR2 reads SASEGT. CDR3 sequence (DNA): TGTGCCAGCAGTGGCAGGAAAATTACGATGATGAACACTGAAGCTTTCTTT. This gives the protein CASSGRKITMMNTEAFF.

The DNA of the CDR3 is TGTGCCAGCAGTGATCGAGTCCAATCACCCCTCCACTTT. Encoded protein: CASSDRVQSPLHF. The chain links TRBV25-1 to TRBJ1-6; D is unresolved. V lost 3 bases, J lost 10 bases, and 10 bases lay in between. Germline-derived CDR1 and CDR2 are MGHDK and SYGVNS. This CDR3 spans 13 amino acids.

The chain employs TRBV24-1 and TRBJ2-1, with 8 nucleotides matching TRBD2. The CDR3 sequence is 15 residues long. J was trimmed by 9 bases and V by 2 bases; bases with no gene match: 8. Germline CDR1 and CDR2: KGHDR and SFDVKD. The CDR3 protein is CATSDSIGLAPEQFF. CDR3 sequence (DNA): TGTGCCACCAGTGATTCCATCGGACTAGCTCCTGAGCAGTTCTTC.

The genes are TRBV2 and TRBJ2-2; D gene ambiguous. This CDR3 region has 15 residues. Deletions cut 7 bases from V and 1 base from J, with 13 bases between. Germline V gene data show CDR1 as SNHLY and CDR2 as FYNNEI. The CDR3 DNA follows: TGTGCCAGCACCGTGATGGCGGTGAACACCGGGGAGCTGTTTTTT. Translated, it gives CASTVMAVNTGELFF.